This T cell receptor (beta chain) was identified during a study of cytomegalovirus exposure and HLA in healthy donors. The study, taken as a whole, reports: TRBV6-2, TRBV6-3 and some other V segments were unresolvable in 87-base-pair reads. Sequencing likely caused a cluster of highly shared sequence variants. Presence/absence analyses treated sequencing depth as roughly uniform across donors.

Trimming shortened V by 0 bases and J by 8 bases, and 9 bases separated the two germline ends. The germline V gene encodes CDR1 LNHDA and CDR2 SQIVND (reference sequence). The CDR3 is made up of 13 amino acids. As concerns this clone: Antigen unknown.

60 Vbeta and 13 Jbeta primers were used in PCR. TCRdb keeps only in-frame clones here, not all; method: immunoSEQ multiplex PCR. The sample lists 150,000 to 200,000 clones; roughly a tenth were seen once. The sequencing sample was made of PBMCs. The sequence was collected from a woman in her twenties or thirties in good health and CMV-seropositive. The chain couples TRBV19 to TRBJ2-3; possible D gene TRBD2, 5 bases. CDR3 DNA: TGTGCCAGTAGTATAGATGGCCGGGGTACGCAGTATTTT. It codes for CASSIDGRGTQYF.